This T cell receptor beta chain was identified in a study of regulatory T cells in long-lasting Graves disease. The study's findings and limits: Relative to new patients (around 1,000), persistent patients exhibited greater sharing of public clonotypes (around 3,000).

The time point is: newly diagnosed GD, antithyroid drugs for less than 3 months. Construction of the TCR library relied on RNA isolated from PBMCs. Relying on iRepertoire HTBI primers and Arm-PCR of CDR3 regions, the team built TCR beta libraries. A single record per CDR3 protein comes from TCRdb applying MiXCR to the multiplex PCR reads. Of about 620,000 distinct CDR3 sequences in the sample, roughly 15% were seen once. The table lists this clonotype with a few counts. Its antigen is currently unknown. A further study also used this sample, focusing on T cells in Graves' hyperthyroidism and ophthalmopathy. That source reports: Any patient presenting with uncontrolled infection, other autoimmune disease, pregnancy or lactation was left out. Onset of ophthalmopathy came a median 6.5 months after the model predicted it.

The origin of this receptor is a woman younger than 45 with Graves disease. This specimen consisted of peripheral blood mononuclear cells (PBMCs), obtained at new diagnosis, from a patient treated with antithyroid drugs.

CDR3 in DNA: TGCAGTGCTAGAGATTGGGGCGGGCCGGCCAGCACAGATACGCAGTATTTT. Its protein product is CSARDWGGPASTDTQYF. V gene TRBV20-1 combines with J gene TRBJ2-3; either TRBD1 or TRBD2 may fit D (5 bases each). Trimming cost V 0 bases and J 0 bases, with 16 bases left between them. The length of the CDR3 is 17 residues. Germline V gene lookup returns CDR1 DFQATT and CDR2 SNEGSKA (reference sequence).